This T cell receptor beta chain was sequenced in a study of blood T cells in healthy people across ages. Overall study findings and caveats: Measured against age, TCR beta diversity per million T cells decreased in a roughly linear manner. Diversity was higher, and naive CD4+ cells more numerous, in long-lived donors than in aged donors.

The second PCR ran about 7 to 12 cycles with a sample-barcoded 5' primer and J-beta primers. TCRdb called the 5' RACE reads again in MiXCR, with one record for every CDR3 protein. The sample lists some 800,000 distinct CDR3 sequences, 44% seen once, with nearly 20% in the top ten. With 3 bases removed from V and 6 bases from J, the gap between germline ends came to 11 bases. CDR1 is KGHDR and CDR2 is SFDVKD in the germline V gene. This CDR3 spans 13 amino acids. This clonotype was seen a few times. What it recognizes is unknown. Sequenced material: blood. The chain combines TRBV24-1 with TRBJ2-7, with unresolved D. This receptor was obtained from a man aged 60 to 75 in good health. The CDR3 here is CATSDDIVGEQYF. CDR3 coding DNA: TGTGCCACCAGTGATGACATTGTTGGCGAGCAGTACTTC.